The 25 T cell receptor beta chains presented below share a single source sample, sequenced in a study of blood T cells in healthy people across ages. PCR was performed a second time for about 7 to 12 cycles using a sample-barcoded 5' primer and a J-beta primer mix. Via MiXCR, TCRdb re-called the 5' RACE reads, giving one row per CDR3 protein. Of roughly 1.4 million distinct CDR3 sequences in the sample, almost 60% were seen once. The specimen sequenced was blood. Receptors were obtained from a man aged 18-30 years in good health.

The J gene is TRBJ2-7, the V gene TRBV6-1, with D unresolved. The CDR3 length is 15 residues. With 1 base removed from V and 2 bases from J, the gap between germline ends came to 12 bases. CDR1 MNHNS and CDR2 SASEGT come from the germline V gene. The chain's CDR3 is CASSEEELGTYEQYF. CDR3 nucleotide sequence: TGTGCCAGCAGTGAAGAGGAGCTAGGGACCTACGAGCAGTACTTC.

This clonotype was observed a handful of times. The CDR3 loop reads CASSPNGGAYNEQFF. The DNA for the CDR3 is TGTGCCAGCAGCCCGAACGGGGGGGCCTACAATGAGCAGTTCTTC. The gene calls are TRBV4-2 and TRBJ2-1; TRBD2 agrees at 8 bases. CDR3 length: 15 residues. V gave up 4 bases and J gave up 2 bases; unmatched junction bases: 4. CDR1 is LGHNA, CDR2 YNFKEQ, per germline.

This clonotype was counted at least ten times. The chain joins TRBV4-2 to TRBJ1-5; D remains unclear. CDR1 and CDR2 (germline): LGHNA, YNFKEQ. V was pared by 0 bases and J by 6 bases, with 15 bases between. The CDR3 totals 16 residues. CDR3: CASSQDLGSGGQPQHF. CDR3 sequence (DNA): TGTGCCAGCAGCCAAGACCTAGGGTCCGGAGGTCAGCCCCAGCATTTT.

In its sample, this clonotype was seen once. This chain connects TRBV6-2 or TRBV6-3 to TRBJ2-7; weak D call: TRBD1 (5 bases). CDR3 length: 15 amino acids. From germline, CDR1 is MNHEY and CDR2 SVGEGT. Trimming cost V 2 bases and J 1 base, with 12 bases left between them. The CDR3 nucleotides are TGTGCCAGCAGTTACGAGCAGGGTCGGTCCTACGAGCAGTACTTC. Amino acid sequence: CASSYEQGRSYEQYF.

The CDR3 reads CATAGGGTTDTQYF. The CDR3 DNA reads TGTGCCACCGCAGGCGGGGGGACCACAGATACGCAGTATTTT. The chain combines TRBV15 with TRBJ2-3, with 8 bases lining up with TRBD2. The CDR3 is 14 amino acids. CDR1 is LNHNV and CDR2 is YYDKDF in the germline V gene (reference sequence). With 8 bases clipped from V and 2 bases from J, the junction kept 6 bases outside the gene matches.

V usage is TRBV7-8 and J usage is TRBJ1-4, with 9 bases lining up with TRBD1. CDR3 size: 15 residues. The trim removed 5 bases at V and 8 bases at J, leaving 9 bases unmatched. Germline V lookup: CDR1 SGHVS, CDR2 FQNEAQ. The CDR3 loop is CASSALTGTGEKLFF. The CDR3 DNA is TGTGCCAGCAGCGCCCTGACAGGGACAGGGGAAAAACTGTTTTTT.

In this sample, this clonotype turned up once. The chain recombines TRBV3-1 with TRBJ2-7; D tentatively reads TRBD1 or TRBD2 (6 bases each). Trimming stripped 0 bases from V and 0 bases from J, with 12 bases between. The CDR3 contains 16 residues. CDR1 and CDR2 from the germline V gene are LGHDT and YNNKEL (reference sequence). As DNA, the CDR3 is TGTGCCAGCAGCCAAGATCGGAGGGGGGACTCCTACGAGCAGTACTTC. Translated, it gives CASSQDRRGDSYEQYF.

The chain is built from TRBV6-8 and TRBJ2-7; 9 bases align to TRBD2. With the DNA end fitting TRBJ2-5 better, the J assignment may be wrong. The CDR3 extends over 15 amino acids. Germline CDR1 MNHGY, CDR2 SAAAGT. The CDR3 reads CASSPGLASKGTQYF. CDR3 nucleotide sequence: TGTGCCAGCAGTCCCGGACTAGCGTCTAAAGGGACCCAGTACTTC.

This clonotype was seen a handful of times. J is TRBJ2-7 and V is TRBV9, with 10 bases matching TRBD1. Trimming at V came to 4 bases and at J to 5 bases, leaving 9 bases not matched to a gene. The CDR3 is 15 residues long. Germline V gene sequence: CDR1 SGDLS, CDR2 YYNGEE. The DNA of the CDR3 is TGTGCCAGCAGCCCCCGGGACAGGGGTTACGACGAGCAGTACTTC. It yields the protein CASSPRDRGYDEQYF.

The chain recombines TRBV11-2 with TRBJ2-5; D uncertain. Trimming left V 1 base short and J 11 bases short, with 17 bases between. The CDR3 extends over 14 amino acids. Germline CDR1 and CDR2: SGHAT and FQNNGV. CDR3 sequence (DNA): TGTGCCAGCAGCTTAGGTGGGCAGCCATCTCGGCAGTACTTC. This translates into CASSLGGQPSRQYF.

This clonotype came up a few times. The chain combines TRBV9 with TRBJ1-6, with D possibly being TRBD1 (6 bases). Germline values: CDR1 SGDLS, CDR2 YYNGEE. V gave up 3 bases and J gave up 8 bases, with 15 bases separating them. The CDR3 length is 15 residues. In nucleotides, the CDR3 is TGTGCCAGCAGCGCCGGACAGCGATGGGATTCACCCCTCCACTTT. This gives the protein CASSAGQRWDSPLHF.

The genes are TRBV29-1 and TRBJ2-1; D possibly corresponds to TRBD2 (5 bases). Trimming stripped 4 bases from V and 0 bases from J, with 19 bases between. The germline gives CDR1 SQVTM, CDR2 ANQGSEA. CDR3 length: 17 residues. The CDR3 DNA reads TGCAGCGTTGGAGGGATCGACGGGATGAGCTCCTACAATGAGCAGTTCTTC. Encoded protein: CSVGGIDGMSSYNEQFF.

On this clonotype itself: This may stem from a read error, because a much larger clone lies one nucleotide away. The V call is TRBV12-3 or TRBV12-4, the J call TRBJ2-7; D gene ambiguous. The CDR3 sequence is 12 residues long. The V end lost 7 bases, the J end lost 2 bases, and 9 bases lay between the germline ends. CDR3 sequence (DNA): TGTGCCAGCACCCCGTCCCCCTACGAGCAGTACTTC. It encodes CASTPSPYEQYF.

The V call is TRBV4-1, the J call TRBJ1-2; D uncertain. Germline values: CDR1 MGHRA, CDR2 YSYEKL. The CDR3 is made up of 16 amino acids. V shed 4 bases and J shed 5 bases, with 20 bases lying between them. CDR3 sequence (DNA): TGCGCCAGCAGCCCGCGAGCTCCGGGAGGCTTATATGGCTACACCTTC. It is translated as CASSPRAPGGLYGYTF.

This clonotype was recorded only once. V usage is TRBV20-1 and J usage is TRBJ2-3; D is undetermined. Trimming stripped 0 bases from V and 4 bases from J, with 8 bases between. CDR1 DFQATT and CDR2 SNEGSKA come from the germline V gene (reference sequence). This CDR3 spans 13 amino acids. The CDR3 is CSARDLRADTQYF. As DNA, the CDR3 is TGCAGTGCTAGAGATTTAAGGGCAGATACGCAGTATTTT.

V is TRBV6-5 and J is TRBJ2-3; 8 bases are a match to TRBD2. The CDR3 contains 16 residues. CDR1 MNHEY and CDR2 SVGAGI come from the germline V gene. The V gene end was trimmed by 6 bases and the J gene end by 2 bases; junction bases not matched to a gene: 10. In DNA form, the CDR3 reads TGTGCCAGCAGGACAATAGCGGGGTCGAACACAGATACGCAGTATTTT. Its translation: CASRTIAGSNTDTQYF.

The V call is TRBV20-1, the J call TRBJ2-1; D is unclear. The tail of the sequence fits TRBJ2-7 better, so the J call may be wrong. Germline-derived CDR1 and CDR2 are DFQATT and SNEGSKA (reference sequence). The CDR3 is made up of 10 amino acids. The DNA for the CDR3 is TGCAGTGCTTCTGGGAATGAGCAGTACTTC. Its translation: CSASGNEQYF.

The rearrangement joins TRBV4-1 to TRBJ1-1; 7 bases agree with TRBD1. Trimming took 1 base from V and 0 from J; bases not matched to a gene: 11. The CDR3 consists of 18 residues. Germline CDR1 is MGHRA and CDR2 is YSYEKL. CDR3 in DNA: TGCGCCAGCAGCCAAGGTGCGGGGGAGGGGGCCATGAACACTGAAGCTTTCTTT. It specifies CASSQGAGEGAMNTEAFF.

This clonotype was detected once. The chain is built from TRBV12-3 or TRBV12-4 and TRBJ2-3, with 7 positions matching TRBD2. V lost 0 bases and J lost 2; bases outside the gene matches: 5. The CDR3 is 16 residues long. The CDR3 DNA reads TGTGCCAGCAGTTTAGCGCCTAGCGGCTACACAGATACGCAGTATTTT. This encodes CASSLAPSGYTDTQYF.

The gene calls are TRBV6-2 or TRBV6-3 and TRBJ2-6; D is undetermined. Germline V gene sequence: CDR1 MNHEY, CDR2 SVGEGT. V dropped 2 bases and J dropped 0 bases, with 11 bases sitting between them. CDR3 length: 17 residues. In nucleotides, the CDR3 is TGTGCCAGCAGTTACGACGCTTCTAGCTCTGGGGCCAACGTCCTGACTTTC. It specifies CASSYDASSSGANVLTF.

The CDR3 DNA sequence: TGTGCCAGCAGCCCTCCTCCCGGGACAGGGGGACTCCAAGAGACCCAGTACTTC. The encoded protein is CASSPPPGTGGLQETQYF. The rearrangement joins TRBV9 to TRBJ2-5; 11 bases fit TRBD1. The germline V gene encodes CDR1 SGDLS and CDR2 YYNGEE. The V gene end was trimmed by 4 bases and the J gene end by 1 base; junction bases not matched to a gene: 12. The CDR3 extends over 18 amino acids.

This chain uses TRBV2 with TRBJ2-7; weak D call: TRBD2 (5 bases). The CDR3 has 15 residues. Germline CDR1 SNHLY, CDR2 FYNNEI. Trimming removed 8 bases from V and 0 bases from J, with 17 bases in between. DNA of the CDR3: TGTGCCAGCTCTAAGGTCGAGGGCCACTCCTACGAGCAGTACTTC. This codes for CASSKVEGHSYEQYF.

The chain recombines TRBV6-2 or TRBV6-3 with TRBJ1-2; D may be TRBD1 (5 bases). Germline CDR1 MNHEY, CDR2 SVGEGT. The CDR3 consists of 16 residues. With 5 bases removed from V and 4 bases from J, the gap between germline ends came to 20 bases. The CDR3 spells CASSNLDIMFVYGYTF. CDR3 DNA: TGTGCCAGCAGTAATCTGGACATAATGTTCGTCTATGGCTACACCTTC.

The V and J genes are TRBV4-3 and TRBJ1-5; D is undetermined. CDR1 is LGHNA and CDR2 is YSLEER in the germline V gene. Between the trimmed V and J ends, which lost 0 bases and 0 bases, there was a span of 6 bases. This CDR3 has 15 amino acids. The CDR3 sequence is CASSQDTVSNQPQHF. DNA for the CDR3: TGCGCCAGCAGCCAAGATACGGTTAGCAATCAGCCCCAGCATTTT.

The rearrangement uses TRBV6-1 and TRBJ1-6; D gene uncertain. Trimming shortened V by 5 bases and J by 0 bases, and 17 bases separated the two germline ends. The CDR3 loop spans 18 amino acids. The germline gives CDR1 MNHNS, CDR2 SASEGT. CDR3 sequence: CASSTPGYMNSYNSPLHF. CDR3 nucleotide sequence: TGTGCCAGCAGTACACCGGGATATATGAACTCCTATAATTCACCCCTCCACTTT.